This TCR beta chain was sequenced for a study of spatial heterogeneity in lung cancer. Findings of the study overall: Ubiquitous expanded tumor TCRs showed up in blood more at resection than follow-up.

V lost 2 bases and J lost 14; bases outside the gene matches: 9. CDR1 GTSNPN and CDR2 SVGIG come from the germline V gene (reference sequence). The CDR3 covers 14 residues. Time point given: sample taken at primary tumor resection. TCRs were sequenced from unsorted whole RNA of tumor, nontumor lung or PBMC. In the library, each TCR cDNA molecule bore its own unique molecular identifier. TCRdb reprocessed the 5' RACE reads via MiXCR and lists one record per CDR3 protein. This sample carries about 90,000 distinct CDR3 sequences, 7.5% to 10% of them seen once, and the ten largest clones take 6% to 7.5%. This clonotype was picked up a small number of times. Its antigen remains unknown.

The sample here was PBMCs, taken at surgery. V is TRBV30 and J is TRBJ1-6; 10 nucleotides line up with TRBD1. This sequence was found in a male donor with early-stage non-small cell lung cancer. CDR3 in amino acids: CAWSWDRGRPTLHF. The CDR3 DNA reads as TGTGCCTGGAGTTGGGACAGGGGCAGACCCACCCTCCACTTT.